The 12 T cell receptor beta chains below were found in one sample sequenced in a study of PD-L1 blockade in urothelial cancer. Indicated time point: pretreatment peripheral blood. TCRdb's table, derived via immunoSEQ multiplex PCR, lists solely in-frame clones and lacks some. This sample has approximately 90,000 clones, with about 90% found just once. The sample in question was PBMCs, obtained around atezolizumab (anti-PD-L1) treatment. All receptors derive from a man aged 55 to 70 with urothelial cancer.

This sequence joins TRBV28 and TRBJ1-2; 7 nucleotides align to TRBD1. Trimming took 2 bases from V and 5 from J; bases not matched to a gene: 8. Looked up from germline, CDR1 is MDHEN and CDR2 is SYDVKM. This CDR3 has 15 amino acids. The CDR3 is CASSLGRGQDYGYTF. In DNA, the CDR3 is TGTGCCAGCAGTTTAGGCCGCGGACAGGATTATGGCTACACCTTC.

The chain recombines TRBV7-2 with TRBJ2-1; 7 nucleotides match TRBD2. Germline CDR1 SGHTA, CDR2 FQGNSA. With 4 bases clipped from V and 4 bases from J, the junction kept 4 bases outside the gene matches. CDR3 length: 14 residues. The CDR3, as DNA: TGTGCCAGCAGCTCCGGGACTAAATACAATGAGCAGTTCTTC. Residues: CASSSGTKYNEQFF.

The rearrangement uses TRBV7-3 and TRBJ1-6; 7 positions agree with TRBD1. The germline V gene encodes CDR1 SGHTA and CDR2 FQGTGA. V lost 5 bases, J lost 10 bases, and 8 bases stayed unmatched. The CDR3 is made up of 14 amino acids. CDR3 sequence: CASSQDRAGSPLHF. CDR3 bases: TGTGCCAGCAGCCAAGACAGGGCAGGCTCACCCCTCCACTTT.

The chain is built from TRBV5-4 and TRBJ2-1; D might be TRBD1 (6 bases). The CDR3 has 16 residues. V lost 3 bases, J lost 6 bases, and 19 bases lay in between. The germline V gene has CDR1 SGHNT and CDR2 YYREEE (reference sequence). The CDR3 protein is CASSSRQDSGGNEQFF. The CDR3 DNA sequence: TGTGCCAGCAGCTCAAGACAGGACAGCGGTGGCAATGAGCAGTTCTTC.

This rearrangement joins TRBV4-3 to TRBJ1-2, with D tentatively TRBD1 (5 bases). Trimming took 0 bases from V and 4 from J, leaving 12 bases between them. Germline CDR1 is LGHNA and CDR2 is YSLEER. The CDR3 is made up of 15 amino acids. This chain's CDR3 is CASSQDRGVGYGYTF. CDR3 in DNA: TGCGCCAGCAGCCAAGATAGGGGTGTGGGCTATGGCTACACCTTC.

The rearrangement joins TRBV5-1 to TRBJ2-7; 7 nucleotides match TRBD1. The CDR3 contains 14 residues. With V trimmed by 0 bases and J by 5 bases, 5 bases remained unmatched. Germline V CDR1 and CDR2: SGHRS, YFSETQ. CDR3 nucleotides: TGCGCCAGCAGCTTGGGGCAGGGGGTTCACGAGCAGTACTTC. This codes for CASSLGQGVHEQYF.

This rearrangement joins TRBV11-2 to TRBJ2-1, with D unresolved. The CDR3 is 14 amino acids. Germline V lookup: CDR1 SGHAT, CDR2 FQNNGV. V was trimmed by 5 bases and J by 1 base, leaving 9 bases between them. The CDR3 DNA reads TGTGCCAGCAGCACCTCCGGGTCCTACAATGAGCAGTTCTTC. Residues: CASSTSGSYNEQFF.

V usage is TRBV5-6 and J usage is TRBJ2-1; the D is unclear. In germline, CDR1 is SGHDT, CDR2 YYEEEE. This CDR3 region has 16 residues. Trimming stripped 0 bases from V and 6 bases from J, with 16 bases between. The CDR3 here is CASSLGPSRVGNEQFF. DNA of the CDR3: TGTGCCAGCAGCTTGGGGCCTAGTCGGGTGGGCAATGAGCAGTTCTTC. Complete variable domain (other parts from reference TRBV5-6 and TRBJ2-1): DAGVTQSPTHLIKTRGQQVTLRCSPKSGHDTVSWYQQALGQGPQFIFQYYEEEERQRGNFPDRFSGHQFPNYSSELNVNALLLGDSALYLCASSLGPSRVGNEQFFGPGTRLTVL.

The genes are TRBV11-3 and TRBJ1-4; TRBD1 is a possible D gene (6 bases). The CDR3 sequence is 16 residues long. Trimming took 4 bases from V and 2 from J, leaving 14 bases between them. CDR1 is SGHNT, CDR2 YENEEA, per germline. The CDR3 coding sequence is TGTGCCAGCAGCTCCGGGGGGCAACCTACTAATGAAAAACTGTTTTTT. Its translation: CASSSGGQPTNEKLFF.

The chain is built from TRBV27 and TRBJ2-1; TRBD2 matches 7 bases. Trimming removed 5 bases from V and 2 bases from J; junction bases left unmatched: 12. Germline assignment: CDR1 MNHEY and CDR2 SMNVEV (reference sequence). The CDR3 is made up of 17 amino acids. The CDR3 DNA is TGTGCCAGCAGTCCCTTCTCTTACGGGAGGACCTACAATGAGCAGTTCTTC. Residues: CASSPFSYGRTYNEQFF.

This clone has just one count. The chain uses TRBV19 and TRBJ2-6; 7 nucleotides match TRBD1. The germline CDR1 and CDR2 sequences are LNHDA and SQIVND (reference sequence). The CDR3 loop spans 19 amino acids. V gave up 1 base and J gave up 0 bases; unmatched junction bases: 9. The CDR3 sequence: CASSIGHQTGSSGANVLTF. CDR3 DNA: TGTGCCAGTAGTATAGGGCACCAGACAGGGAGCTCTGGGGCCAACGTCCTGACTTTC.

The chain recombines TRBV4-2 with TRBJ2-6; 7 nucleotides line up with TRBD2. J lost 0 bases, V lost 1 base, and 3 bases had no gene match. Germline CDR1 and CDR2: LGHNA and YNFKEQ. CDR3 size: 17 residues. The CDR3 here is CASSQGTGGSGANVLTF. The CDR3 DNA is TGTGCCAGCAGCCAAGGGACGGGGGGCTCTGGGGCCAACGTCCTGACTTTC.